This is a list of T cell receptor beta chains from one sample in a study of regulatory T cells in long-lasting Graves disease. TCRdb redid the calling of the multiplex PCR reads with MiXCR, one entry per CDR3 protein. The sample contains about 660,000 distinct CDR3 sequences, roughly 30% of which appear only once. The material sequenced was peripheral blood mononuclear cells (PBMCs), taken when the disease was refractory, from a patient treated with antithyroid drugs. Receptors were obtained from a female donor with Graves disease. CDR3s include the opening cysteine and the closing phenylalanine or tryptophan. Each record gives: J gene, V gene, D gene, clone size, CDR3 protein, CDR3 DNA. The D gene is left open where the match is weak. Clone size is not always given. Where it is, it says once, few, many or a class for expanded clones.

J gene: TRBJ1-2
V gene: TRBV6-2/TRBV6-3
D gene: -
clone size: -
CDR3 protein: CASSDDTFYGYTF
CDR3 DNA: TGTGCCAGCAGCGACGACACGTTCTATGGCTACACCTTC

J gene: TRBJ2-3
V gene: TRBV6-1
D gene: TRBD2
clone size: -
CDR3 protein: CASSPPGGREEDTQYF
CDR3 DNA: TGTGCCAGCAGTCCCCCGGGCGGGAGGGAGGAAGATACGCAGTATTTT

J gene: TRBJ2-7
V gene: TRBV6-5
D gene: -
clone size: -
CDR3 protein: CASSYSRALGGYEQYF
CDR3 DNA: TGTGCCAGCAGTTACTCGAGGGCTCTCGGGGGCTACGAGCAGTACTTC

J gene: TRBJ1-6
V gene: TRBV3-1
D gene: -
clone size: many
CDR3 protein: CASSLERGNSPLHF
CDR3 DNA: TGTGCCAGCAGCCTAGAACGGGGTAATTCACCCCTCCACTTT

J gene: TRBJ1-5
V gene: TRBV6-5
D gene: TRBD1
clone size: -
CDR3 protein: CASSYTDRVNQPQHF
CDR3 DNA: TGTGCCAGCAGTTACACAGACAGGGTTAACCAGCCCCAGCATTTT

J gene: TRBJ2-7
V gene: TRBV28
D gene: TRBD2
clone size: many
CDR3 protein: CASRGGGGEQYF
CDR3 DNA: TGTGCCAGCAGGGGCGGGGGAGGCGAGCAGTACTTC

J gene: TRBJ2-7
V gene: TRBV5-1
D gene: TRBD2
clone size: few
CDR3 protein: CASSSGLAGGEEQYF
CDR3 DNA: TGCGCCAGCAGCTCGGGACTAGCGGGAGGTGAGGAGCAGTACTTC

J gene: TRBJ1-1
V gene: TRBV18
D gene: TRBD1
clone size: -
CDR3 protein: CASSLKDRTGPEAFF
CDR3 DNA: TGTGCCAGCTCACTGAAGGACAGGACAGGGCCTGAAGCTTTCTTT

J gene: TRBJ1-6
V gene: TRBV2
D gene: -
clone size: -
CDR3 protein: CASSTQQASSNSPLHF
CDR3 DNA: TGTGCCAGCAGTACCCAACAGGCTTCATCCAATTCACCCCTCCACTTT

J gene: TRBJ1-1
V gene: TRBV5-1
D gene: -
clone size: -
CDR3 protein: CASREENLSTEAFF
CDR3 DNA: TGCGCCAGCAGGGAGGAGAATCTGTCCACTGAAGCTTTCTTT

J gene: TRBJ1-5
V gene: TRBV7-8
D gene: -
clone size: -
CDR3 protein: CASSPRTDYSNQPQHF
CDR3 DNA: TGTGCCAGCAGTCCTAGGACGGACTATAGCAATCAGCCCCAGCATTTT

J gene: TRBJ2-7
V gene: TRBV7-3
D gene: -
clone size: few
CDR3 protein: CASNPFGRSSYEQYF
CDR3 DNA: TGTGCCAGCAACCCCTTTGGGCGAAGCTCCTACGAGCAGTACTTC

J gene: TRBJ1-2
V gene: TRBV7-9
D gene: -
clone size: -
CDR3 protein: CASSLSEVGYGYTF
CDR3 DNA: TGTGCCAGCAGCTTGAGCGAGGTCGGATACGGCTACACCTTC

J gene: TRBJ1-2
V gene: TRBV28
D gene: TRBD1
clone size: many
CDR3 protein: CASSVETGGMDYGYTF
CDR3 DNA: TGTGCCAGCAGCGTTGAAACAGGGGGCATGGACTATGGCTACACCTTC

J gene: TRBJ1-3
V gene: TRBV28
D gene: -
clone size: many
CDR3 protein: CASSSLIIGNTIYF
CDR3 DNA: TGTGCCAGCAGTTCTCTCATCATTGGAAACACCATATATTTT

J gene: TRBJ2-4
V gene: TRBV6-2/TRBV6-3
D gene: TRBD1
clone size: few
CDR3 protein: CASSYSPPGQVRNIQYF
CDR3 DNA: TGTGCCAGCAGTTACTCGCCCCCCGGACAGGTCAGAAACATTCAGTACTTC

J gene: TRBJ1-5
V gene: TRBV20-1
D gene: -
clone size: -
CDR3 protein: CSAPGAFSMGNQPQHF
CDR3 DNA: TGCAGTGCTCCAGGCGCTTTTAGCATGGGCAATCAGCCCCAGCATTTT

J gene: TRBJ2-7
V gene: TRBV2
D gene: TRBD2
clone size: -
CDR3 protein: CASSEARTRRESSYEQYF
CDR3 DNA: TGTGCCAGCAGTGAAGCGAGGACTAGGCGGGAGAGCTCCTACGAGCAGTACTTC

J gene: TRBJ2-7
V gene: TRBV20-1
D gene: -
clone size: many
CDR3 protein: CSAMGGMVSRGYEQYF
CDR3 DNA: TGCAGTGCTATGGGCGGGATGGTGTCTCGTGGCTACGAGCAGTACTTC

J gene: TRBJ1-1
V gene: TRBV6-2/TRBV6-3
D gene: TRBD1
clone size: few
CDR3 protein: CASSPPDIRGTEAFF
CDR3 DNA: TGTGCCAGCAGTCCCCCGGACATCAGGGGGACTGAAGCTTTCTTT

J gene: TRBJ1-5
V gene: TRBV3-1
D gene: TRBD1
clone size: -
CDR3 protein: CASSLGTGRQPQHF
CDR3 DNA: TGTGCCAGCAGCCTAGGGACAGGGAGGCAGCCCCAGCATTTT

J gene: TRBJ2-7
V gene: TRBV19
D gene: -
clone size: -
CDR3 protein: CASSMERFSYEQYF
CDR3 DNA: TGTGCCAGTAGTATGGAGCGGTTCTCCTACGAGCAGTACTTC

J gene: TRBJ1-2
V gene: TRBV10-3
D gene: -
clone size: -
CDR3 protein: CAISAGSNYGYTF
CDR3 DNA: TGTGCCATCAGTGCCGGGAGTAACTATGGCTACACCTTC

J gene: TRBJ1-2
V gene: TRBV29-1
D gene: TRBD1
clone size: -
CDR3 protein: CSVGQGADYGYTF
CDR3 DNA: TGCAGCGTGGGGCAGGGGGCGGACTATGGCTACACCTTC

J gene: TRBJ2-5
V gene: TRBV10-3
D gene: TRBD1
clone size: -
CDR3 protein: CAISEGTGGFGETQYF
CDR3 DNA: TGTGCCATCAGTGAGGGGACAGGGGGCTTCGGAGAGACCCAGTACTTC

J gene: TRBJ1-4
V gene: TRBV6-1
D gene: -
clone size: -
CDR3 protein: CASKFRRSNEKLFF
CDR3 DNA: TGTGCCAGCAAATTTCGCAGGTCAAATGAAAAACTGTTTTTT

J gene: TRBJ1-1
V gene: TRBV7-2
D gene: -
clone size: many
CDR3 protein: CASSFTAGGTEAFF
CDR3 DNA: TGTGCCAGCAGCTTCACCGCGGGGGGCACTGAAGCTTTCTTT

J gene: TRBJ2-2
V gene: TRBV7-9
D gene: -
clone size: -
CDR3 protein: CASSSPVGPNTGELFF
CDR3 DNA: TGTGCCAGCAGCTCCCCGGTGGGACCGAACACCGGGGAGCTGTTTTTT

J gene: TRBJ1-2
V gene: TRBV5-1
D gene: -
clone size: -
CDR3 protein: CASSLVSGTNYGYTF
CDR3 DNA: TGCGCCAGCAGCTTGGTATCTGGCACTAACTATGGCTACACCTTC

J gene: TRBJ1-2
V gene: TRBV6-2/TRBV6-3
D gene: -
clone size: -
CDR3 protein: CASRWTANYGYTF
CDR3 DNA: TGTGCCAGCAGATGGACAGCGAACTATGGCTACACCTTC

J gene: TRBJ2-5
V gene: TRBV12-3/TRBV12-4
D gene: -
clone size: many
CDR3 protein: CASSLQTVYQETQYF
CDR3 DNA: TGTGCCAGCAGTTTACAAACAGTGTACCAAGAGACCCAGTACTTC

J gene: TRBJ1-5
V gene: TRBV5-5
D gene: TRBD1
clone size: -
CDR3 protein: CASSPDRATAQHF
CDR3 DNA: TGTGCCAGCAGTCCGGACAGGGCGACAGCCCAGCATTTT

J gene: TRBJ2-5
V gene: TRBV5-1
D gene: -
clone size: many
CDR3 protein: CASSRGGQETQYF
CDR3 DNA: TGTGCCAGCAGCAGGGGGGGGCAAGAGACCCAGTACTTC

J gene: TRBJ1-2
V gene: TRBV11-2
D gene: TRBD1
clone size: -
CDR3 protein: CASSGGTVGPNYGYTF
CDR3 DNA: TGTGCCAGCAGCGGAGGGACAGTGGGACCTAACTATGGCTACACCTTC

J gene: TRBJ1-5
V gene: TRBV6-1
D gene: -
clone size: few
CDR3 protein: CASRDGWTVNQPQHF
CDR3 DNA: TGTGCCAGCAGGGACGGTTGGACGGTCAATCAGCCCCAGCATTTT

J gene: TRBJ2-6
V gene: TRBV12-3/TRBV12-4
D gene: -
clone size: few
CDR3 protein: CASSFWSSGANVLTF
CDR3 DNA: TGTGCCAGCAGTTTCTGGAGCTCTGGGGCCAACGTCCTGACTTTC

J gene: TRBJ1-1
V gene: TRBV12-3/TRBV12-4
D gene: -
clone size: -
CDR3 protein: CASSFEWGRVNTEAFF
CDR3 DNA: TGTGCCAGCAGTTTCGAATGGGGCAGGGTGAACACTGAAGCTTTCTTT

J gene: TRBJ2-1
V gene: TRBV6-1
D gene: -
clone size: -
CDR3 protein: CASSPLRADNEQFF
CDR3 DNA: TGTGCCAGCAGCCCCCTCCGAGCCGACAATGAGCAGTTCTTC

J gene: TRBJ1-3
V gene: TRBV2
D gene: TRBD1
clone size: -
CDR3 protein: CASKDRGTGNTIYF
CDR3 DNA: TGTGCCAGCAAAGACAGGGGGACTGGAAACACCATATATTTT

J gene: TRBJ1-2
V gene: TRBV29-1
D gene: -
clone size: -
CDR3 protein: CSVEGPGYTF
CDR3 DNA: TGCAGCGTTGAAGGGCCGGGCTACACCTTC

J gene: TRBJ2-2
V gene: TRBV6-2/TRBV6-3
D gene: -
clone size: few
CDR3 protein: CASSYTGRTNTGELFF
CDR3 DNA: TGTGCCAGCAGTTATACTGGGAGAACGAACACCGGGGAGCTGTTTTTT

J gene: TRBJ2-2
V gene: TRBV6-6
D gene: TRBD2
clone size: -
CDR3 protein: CASSLWDGLAGGSGELFF
CDR3 DNA: TGTGCCAGCAGTTTATGGGATGGGCTAGCGGGAGGTTCCGGGGAGCTGTTTTTT